The TCR beta chain under discussion was sequenced for a study of CD8 T cells in ankylosing spondylitis. In TCRdb, the 5' RACE reads were re-called with MiXCR into one record per CDR3 protein. This sample has fewer than 50,000 distinct CDR3 sequences; roughly 9.6% occur once, and the top ten carry about 1.4%. This clonotype was seen ten or more times. The origin of this receptor is a male donor with ankylosing spondylitis or in good health (not recorded which). Sequencing was done on a sample of blood, either unsorted or a sorted T cell fraction (not recorded which).

The CDR3 nucleotides read TGTGCCATCAGTGATCCCCCCAGGGGCGAGCAGTACTTC. Translation: CAISDPPRGEQYF. This chain joins TRBV10-3 and TRBJ2-7; perhaps TRBD1 as D (6 bases). Germline CDR1 ENHRY, CDR2 SYGVKD. V lost 3 bases and J 6 bases, leaving 12 bases between the germline ends. This CDR3 is 13 amino acids long.